A selection of T cell receptor beta chains follows, all from one sample in a study of vaccination effects on CD4 cells after COVID-19. These receptors' targets are unknown. Sequenced by immunoSEQ multiplex PCR; TCRdb stores in-frame clones only, minus some. The sample holds 65,000 to 90,000 clones, roughly 74% seen once. Sequencing used CD4+ T cells from PBMCs cultured with HCoV-NL63 spike peptides, obtained before COVID-19 vaccination. These receptors were taken from a human donor who received a COVID-19 vaccine. Each CDR3 is given without its conserved first and last residue. D genes are given only for firm matches.

V gene,J gene,D gene,CDR3 length,CDR3 protein
TRBV19,TRBJ1-1,TRBD1,9,ASRDSNEAF
TRBV2,TRBJ2-1,TRBD1,13,ASTADRGILSEQF
TRBV6-6,TRBJ1-5,.,10,ASSPPGQPQH
TRBV5-1,TRBJ2-2,TRBD2,12,ASIRGGDTGELF
TRBV23-1,TRBJ2-1,.,13,ASSQARNGHNEQF
TRBV19,TRBJ2-4,TRBD1,12,ASSTTGSQNIQY
TRBV7-3,TRBJ2-1,TRBD1,15,ASSREYRDRGIGEQF
TRBV24-1,TRBJ2-5,.,13,ATSDLSPGRETQY
TRBV3-1/TRBV3-2,TRBJ1-6,.,12,ASTPEGSNSPLH
TRBV9,TRBJ1-2,.,11,ASSVVISGGYT
TRBV18,TRBJ1-6,.,11,ASSAGVDSPLH
TRBV7-3,TRBJ2-3,.,11,ASSLLAGDTQY
TRBV18,TRBJ2-3,.,13,ASSPSRQGTDTQY
TRBV28,TRBJ1-3,.,13,ASRLRDTAARTIY
TRBV30,TRBJ1-2,.,13,AWSVTLGVSYGYT
TRBV5-1,TRBJ2-3,TRBD2,15,ASSARLAGEKEDTQY
TRBV2,TRBJ2-1,.,11,ASIKRLVSEQF
TRBV6-5,TRBJ1-3,.,12,ASSYRDRGNTIY
TRBV5-1,TRBJ1-1,.,12,ASSLARGGTEAF
TRBV18,TRBJ1-6,.,13,ASSPSGVYNSPLH
TRBV5-1,TRBJ1-1,.,12,ASRDSSGSSEAF
TRBV5-6,TRBJ2-6,TRBD1,12,ASSLTGGTDVLT
TRBV23-1,TRBJ2-5,TRBD1,13,ASIPDRDSQETQY
TRBV7-2,TRBJ2-5,.,13,ASSWGPAAGETQY
TRBV30,TRBJ2-5,.,14,AWRYLTGSLAETQY
TRBV5-1,TRBJ2-2,TRBD1,12,ASSLQGWTGELF
TRBV3-1/TRBV3-2,TRBJ1-6,.,12,ASSQQGINSPLH
TRBV3-1/TRBV3-2,TRBJ2-5,.,13,ASSQEGLHQETQY
TRBV29-1,TRBJ2-2,TRBD2,12,SVLAGGFAGELF
TRBV7-2,TRBJ1-6,.,11,ASSLTVDSPLH
TRBV6-4,TRBJ2-5,.,11,ASRSDRLETQY
TRBV24-1,TRBJ2-1,TRBD1,14,ATSDPTGGLRNEQF
TRBV5-1,TRBJ1-1,.,11,ASSWGEGAEAF
TRBV10-3,TRBJ1-5,.,11,AISAGSDQPQH
TRBV12-3/TRBV12-4,TRBJ1-1,.,11,ASNQYETTEAF
TRBV2,TRBJ2-5,.,8,ASKEETQY
TRBV5-1,TRBJ1-1,.,12,ASSLEGPYTEAF
TRBV5-5,TRBJ1-5,TRBD1,12,ASRTGTGNQPQH
TRBV5-1,TRBJ1-4,.,13,ASSFWGGSNEKLF
TRBV19,TRBJ2-6,.,13,ASSMSGSGANVLT
TRBV9,TRBJ1-1,.,11,ASNRFPDAEAF